These T cell receptor beta chains were read from a single sample in a study of CD8+CD57+ T cells in acquired aplastic anemia. TCRdb redid the calling of the reads with MiXCR, one entry per CDR3 protein. In the table there are around 120,000 distinct CDR3 sequences, roughly 40% of which are singletons. The source material was sorted CD4+, CD8+, or CD8+CD57+ T cells (not recorded which) from PBMCs. Source of these receptors: a human donor with aplastic anemia. Each CDR3 is given without its conserved first and last residue. The order of the fields is CDR3 protein, V gene, D gene. The D gene is left open where the match is weak.

CDR3aa: ASNNGEPLNEKLF
v_gene: TRBV12-3/TRBV12-4
d_gene: -

CDR3aa: SARVPKGLANSEQF
v_gene: TRBV20-1
d_gene: TRBD2

CDR3aa: SAGQRRLGCGYT
v_gene: TRBV20-1
d_gene: -

CDR3aa: ASRLNRVRNEQF
v_gene: TRBV6-5
d_gene: -

CDR3aa: ASRGRQEPNTEAF
v_gene: TRBV12-3/TRBV12-4
d_gene: -

CDR3aa: SARPSTGTGTYEQY
v_gene: TRBV20-1
d_gene: TRBD1

CDR3aa: ASRTIFKARGSPLH
v_gene: TRBV12-3/TRBV12-4
d_gene: -

CDR3aa: SVHRGPHYGYT
v_gene: TRBV29-1
d_gene: TRBD1

CDR3aa: ASSIWDRDSEAF
v_gene: TRBV19
d_gene: TRBD1

CDR3aa: ASSVPGRIYGYT
v_gene: TRBV19
d_gene: -

CDR3aa: ASSLVGVRSPLH
v_gene: TRBV12-3/TRBV12-4
d_gene: -

CDR3aa: ASSLGQLADYGYT
v_gene: TRBV13
d_gene: TRBD1

CDR3aa: ASSSDPNTEAF
v_gene: TRBV7-3
d_gene: -

CDR3aa: ASRGISGGYEQY
v_gene: TRBV2
d_gene: TRBD2

CDR3aa: ASSLQASGSYEQY
v_gene: TRBV19
d_gene: -

CDR3aa: ASSRGETQY
v_gene: TRBV19
d_gene: -

CDR3aa: ASSMTGLSYEQY
v_gene: TRBV28
d_gene: -

CDR3aa: ASSSTMEQF
v_gene: TRBV5-1
d_gene: -

CDR3aa: ASSIGTGGNNEQF
v_gene: TRBV19
d_gene: TRBD1

CDR3aa: ATSDRESTDTQY
v_gene: TRBV24-1
d_gene: -

CDR3aa: ASRQGGAKNIQY
v_gene: TRBV6-2/TRBV6-3
d_gene: -

CDR3aa: ASKGQPNEKLF
v_gene: TRBV2
d_gene: -

CDR3aa: ACKASGDAGYT
v_gene: TRBV10-2
d_gene: -

CDR3aa: ASSPDRYTETF
v_gene: TRBV27
d_gene: -

CDR3aa: ASSALGTGTRDNEQF
v_gene: TRBV2
d_gene: TRBD2

CDR3aa: ASSVGLGGDHQPQH
v_gene: TRBV9
d_gene: -

CDR3aa: ASSTARTGGQPQH
v_gene: TRBV19
d_gene: TRBD1

CDR3aa: ASSLVDSSPPF
v_gene: TRBV2
d_gene: -

CDR3aa: ASRLAGGRDTQY
v_gene: TRBV6-1
d_gene: TRBD2

CDR3aa: ASTSTGTYTGELF
v_gene: TRBV7-2
d_gene: -

CDR3aa: ASSQGFSGANVLT
v_gene: TRBV18
d_gene: -

CDR3aa: ASSPVRGSGGANEQF
v_gene: TRBV11-2
d_gene: TRBD2

CDR3aa: ASTKTAFGVDTQY
v_gene: TRBV2
d_gene: -

CDR3aa: ASSVVGGRAEAF
v_gene: TRBV9
d_gene: -

CDR3aa: ASSPGEVGGYT
v_gene: TRBV5-5
d_gene: -

CDR3aa: AISGGNTEAF
v_gene: TRBV10-3
d_gene: -

CDR3aa: ASLDSYEQY
v_gene: TRBV28
d_gene: -

CDR3aa: ASSLSMGYEQY
v_gene: TRBV7-8
d_gene: -

CDR3aa: ASSLGKRTQETQY
v_gene: TRBV7-6
d_gene: -

CDR3aa: ASNSGTGNGYGYT
v_gene: TRBV6-1
d_gene: TRBD1

CDR3aa: ARCQGSSTDTQY
v_gene: TRBV19
d_gene: -

CDR3aa: ASSPTGREQPQH
v_gene: TRBV7-2
d_gene: TRBD1

CDR3aa: ASSIGWGAETQY
v_gene: TRBV19
d_gene: -

CDR3aa: ASAGTAYGEQF
v_gene: TRBV19
d_gene: TRBD1

CDR3aa: AISESRGRGNYGYT
v_gene: TRBV10-3
d_gene: -

CDR3aa: ATSVGGSNQPQH
v_gene: TRBV24-1
d_gene: -

CDR3aa: SVEGAGQETQY
v_gene: TRBV29-1
d_gene: -

CDR3aa: ASSEFRQSSGNT
v_gene: TRBV25-1
d_gene: -

CDR3aa: ASSPRQGGYT
v_gene: TRBV3-1
d_gene: TRBD1

CDR3aa: AISKEYNEQF
v_gene: TRBV10-3
d_gene: -

CDR3aa: ASKRPPPGTEAF
v_gene: TRBV6-2/TRBV6-3
d_gene: -

CDR3aa: ASSSNRDTDTQY
v_gene: TRBV2
d_gene: -

CDR3aa: SVLGPTYEQY
v_gene: TRBV29-1
d_gene: -

CDR3aa: SVGGRPGGYT
v_gene: TRBV29-1
d_gene: -

CDR3aa: ASRNHRDRAREQY
v_gene: TRBV10-3
d_gene: TRBD1

CDR3aa: ASILHQGGNQPQH
v_gene: TRBV12-3/TRBV12-4
d_gene: TRBD1

CDR3aa: ASSQQDLMSTYEQY
v_gene: TRBV4-1
d_gene: -

CDR3aa: ATSAPYNEQF
v_gene: TRBV24-1
d_gene: -